This T cell receptor beta chain was identified in a study of T cell responses to AZD1222 COVID-19 vaccine (dated by TCRdb to the early 2020s). About the full investigation: AZD1222 recipients given second doses at about 4 weeks or at about 12 weeks were pooled, since spike-specific TCR depth and breadth were not found to differ between the two schedules. TCR sequencing covered fewer than 250 trial participants: around 210 given two doses of AZD1222 and 26 given two doses of MenACWY control vaccine. Trial participants were enrolled by age into 18-55, 56-69 and 70-plus year subgroups, with about 150, 27 and 61 TCR-sequenced participants respectively.

The CDR3 regions of human TCRbeta chains were subjected to immunosequencing. The paper's processing steps were these. Repertoire TCRs were checked for matches against a reference library of SARS-CoV-2-specific TCRs that had been generated using the MIRA antigen-specificity platform. Breadth was defined as the fraction of unique TCRs that were SARS-CoV-2-associated, and depth was defined as the fraction of total T cells that were SARS-CoV-2-associated. Using the MIRA data, each spike-specific TCR was mapped to the spike region that the TCR reacts to and placed in a CD4 or CD8 class. Log10-transformed breadth and depth values were compared by one-way ANOVA with Sidak's multiple comparisons tests. Here the immuneACCESS table is served through TCRdb, limited to in-frame sequences with V and J called. Missing clones are a known gap in these copies; in checked studies unresolved V genes cover under half, and the rest lacks a known reason. V and J calls plus clone size are reproduced from that table; the DNA served to infer D and trimming. The sample table records about 120,000 clones; roughly nine tenths of these occur just once. In total, the top ten clones hold around 1.5% of the sample.

Results the study describes overall, beyond this receptor: Participants were mostly white British, with more females than males. The authors suggested clonal diversity may have been underestimated. Vaccine-associated CD4 TCRs spanned the whole spike protein, with dominant responses in regions 160-218 and 743-854. Conclusions about previously exposed vaccinees are limited, since just six AZD1222 recipients were seropositive for SARS-CoV-2 at baseline. Reportedly, close to half of the unique spike-specific TCRs recognized epitopes lying outside the regions that are mutated in the B.1.351 and B.1.1.7 variants. In the small 56-69-year group, the increase in depth fell short of significance, most likely because of low power. Because no day 14 peak-response samples were available, the repertoires could be characterized only after the peak T cell response. Spike-specific TCR breadth and depth rose significantly after two AZD1222 doses compared with day 0 and with MenACWY recipients.

The CDR3 has 15 amino acids, counting the end cysteine and phenylalanine. Only CDR3 DNA remains: 45 bases, in frame from the first base. V and J lose 4 bases and 1 base, and a span of 11 bases separates them. The germline V gene (reference sequence) supplies CDR1 GTSNPN and CDR2 SVGIG. This specimen's time point label, interpreted: baseline before first vaccination. Vaccinee samples came from UK trials COV001 and COV002, including a single-blind randomized controlled phase 2/3 trial of AZD1222 (ChAdOx1 nCoV-19) in healthy adults. For TCRbeta chain sequencing, PBMC samples from trial participants were taken at day 0 and at day 28 after the second dose. About this clone: Its antigen is unknown. No base-level quality is on record; no much larger clone is a single base apart.

This chain joins TRBV30 to TRBJ1-6; tentative D gene TRBD1, with 5 bases matching. Sequenced here: peripheral blood, sampled on day 0 of AZD1222 vaccination. The sequence derives from an adult in good health. CDR3 loop: CAWTGRASYNSPLHF. The bases read TGTGCCTGGACAGGGAGGGCGTCCTATAATTCACCCCTCCACTTT.